This TCR beta chain was recorded in a study of response to subunit inactivated influenza vaccine. General observations from the study: Each seasonal influenza vaccination, the authors suggested, recruits few new T cells.

This clonotype was detected only a few times. Its antigen is still unknown. The germline CDR1 and CDR2 sequences are KGHDR and SFDVKD. There are 17 residues in the CDR3. Deletions cut 1 base from V and 2 bases from J, with 17 bases between. A single record per CDR3 protein comes from TCRdb applying MiXCR to the RT-PCR reads. The sample holds 500,000 or so distinct CDR3 sequences, approximately 16% seen once. The sequence was obtained from a man aged 45 to 75 who received an inactivated influenza vaccine. This chain uses TRBV24-1 with TRBJ2-7; a possible D gene is TRBD2 (6 bases). The sample in question was CD4+ T cells sorted from PBMCs, obtained roughly 24 months after vaccination. CDR3 nucleotide sequence: TGTGCCACCAGTGATTTTCCCGACCGACCGGGGGCCTACGAGCAGTACTTC. This translates into CATSDFPDRPGAYEQYF.